What follows are 10 T cell receptor beta chains derived from one specimen sequenced in a study of cytomegalovirus exposure and HLA in healthy donors (dated by TCRdb to about 2017). Library construction relied on the immunoSEQ multiplex PCR assay. For the multiplex PCR, a mixture combining 60 forward primers for TCR Vbeta segments and 13 reverse primers for TCR Jbeta segments was used. TCRdb retrieved this table from immuneACCESS and kept in-frame rearrangements only. Not all clones are present; in checked studies, unresolved V genes account for under half, and no reason is known for the remainder. The sample has approximately 300,000 clones on record, 84% of them singletons. Approximately 2% of the sample is held by the ten biggest clonotypes. Sequenced material: PBMCs. These receptors were taken from a woman aged 35 to 49 in good health and CMV-seropositive.

Points on this clone: A read error may produce the germline difference seen at one junction end. The chain carries TRBV7-7 and TRBJ2-3, with TRBD2 matching over 10 bases. CDR1 is SSHAT, CDR2 FNYEAQ, per germline (reference sequence). The CDR3 totals 16 residues. CDR3 sequence (DNA): TGTGCTAGCAGCGACTTAGCGGGAGGACCCACAGATACGCAGTATTTT. Its protein product is CASSDLAGGPTDTQYF.

The chain is built from TRBV6-5 and TRBJ1-3; TRBD1 matches 9 bases. Germline V gene data show CDR1 as MNHEY and CDR2 as SVGAGI. V gave up 6 bases and J gave up 4 bases; unmatched junction bases: 7. This CDR3 is 15 amino acids long. CDR3 bases: TGTGCCAGCAGCCAGGGGACAGGGTTGGGAAACACCATATATTTT. Translating gives CASSQGTGLGNTIYF.

The chain has TRBV27 and TRBJ1-1; TRBD1 agrees at 10 bases. Germline V gives CDR1 MNHEY, CDR2 SMNVEV (reference sequence). Losses at the gene ends were 6 bases for V and 4 bases for J; bases not matched to a gene: 5. CDR3 length: 14 residues. CDR3 sequence: CASSRQGAGTEAFF. The CDR3, as DNA: TGTGCCAGCAGCCGACAGGGGGCGGGCACTGAAGCTTTCTTT.

The chain joins TRBV2 to TRBJ1-4; 8 bases agree with TRBD1. V was pared by 8 bases and J by 8 bases, with 10 bases of the junction left unmatched. Germline CDR1 is SNHLY and CDR2 is FYNNEI. The CDR3 is 14 amino acids. CDR3 sequence reads: CASGLQGAGEKLFF. Here the CDR3 DNA reads TGTGCCAGCGGACTTCAGGGGGCGGGAGAAAAACTGTTTTTT.

The chain combines TRBV7-6 with TRBJ2-3, with a weak D call TRBD1 (6 bases). The CDR3 is made up of 14 amino acids. Trimming pared 4 bases from V and 4 bases from J, leaving 12 bases between. Germline V lookup: CDR1 SGHVS, CDR2 FNYEAQ. This chain's CDR3 is CASSSQGSADTQYF. In nucleotides, the CDR3 is TGTGCCAGCAGCTCCCAGGGGTCGGCAGATACGCAGTATTTT.

The chain combines TRBV5-6 with TRBJ2-7, with D maybe TRBD2 (5 bases). Germline V gene data show CDR1 as SGHDT and CDR2 as YYEEEE. CDR3 length: 14 amino acids. V was shortened by 0 bases and J by 2 bases, with 9 bases between the two germline ends. The chain's CDR3 is CASSLVSGTYEQYF. The CDR3, as DNA: TGTGCCAGCAGCTTGGTGTCCGGGACCTACGAGCAGTACTTC.

This clone has only a few counts. The rearrangement links TRBV2 to TRBJ2-3; 7 bases are a match to TRBD2. Germline lookup yields CDR1 SNHLY and CDR2 FYNNEI. This CDR3 comprises 15 residues. The ends lost 6 bases at V and 2 bases at J; junction bases unmatched: 8. CDR3 DNA: TGTGCCAGCAGCCGCGGACTAGACTACACAGATACGCAGTATTTT. Amino acid sequence: CASSRGLDYTDTQYF.

This clone has just a few counts. This chain joins TRBV4-3 and TRBJ2-1; the match to TRBD2 covers 11 bases. The junction had 7 bases not matched to a gene; V was cut back by 8 bases and J by 7 bases. The CDR3 totals 14 residues. Germline V gene data show CDR1 as LGHNA and CDR2 as YSLEER. The CDR3 nucleotides read TGCGCCAGCCGCGATAGCGGGAGGGGGAATGAGCAGTTCTTC. This encodes CASRDSGRGNEQFF.

This sequence joins TRBV6-1 and TRBJ2-4, with 8 bases fitting TRBD1. Trimming at V came to 2 bases and at J to 1 base, leaving 7 bases not matched to a gene. CDR1 is MNHNS, CDR2 SASEGT, per germline. CDR3 size: 17 residues. The CDR3 nucleotides read TGTGCCAGCAGTGAACCGGGGCGGACAGGGGCCAAAAACATTCAGTACTTC. Translated: CASSEPGRTGAKNIQYF.

A few counts support this clone. The J gene is TRBJ2-5, the V gene TRBV7-2; TRBD1 matches at 7 bases. The CDR3 spans 15 residues. V lost 2 bases to trimming and J lost 2 bases; unmatched junction nucleotides: 5. CDR1 and CDR2 from the germline V gene are SGHTA and FQGNSA. The CDR3 here is CASSLTGTDQETQYF. Here the CDR3 DNA reads TGTGCCAGCAGCTTAACCGGGACAGATCAAGAGACCCAGTACTTC.